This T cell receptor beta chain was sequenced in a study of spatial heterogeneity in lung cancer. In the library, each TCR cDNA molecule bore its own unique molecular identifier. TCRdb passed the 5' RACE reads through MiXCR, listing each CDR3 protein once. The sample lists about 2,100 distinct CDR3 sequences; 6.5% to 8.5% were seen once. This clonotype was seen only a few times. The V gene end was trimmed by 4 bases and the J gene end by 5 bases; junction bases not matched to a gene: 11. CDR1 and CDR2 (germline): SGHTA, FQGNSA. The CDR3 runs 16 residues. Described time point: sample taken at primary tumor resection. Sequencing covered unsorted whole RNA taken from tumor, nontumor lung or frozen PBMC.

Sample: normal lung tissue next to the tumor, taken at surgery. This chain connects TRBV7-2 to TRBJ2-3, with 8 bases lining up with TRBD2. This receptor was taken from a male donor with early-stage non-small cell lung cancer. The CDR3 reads CASSSLGRVAGDTQYF. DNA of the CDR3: TGTGCCAGCAGCTCCCTCGGGAGGGTAGCCGGAGATACGCAGTATTTT.